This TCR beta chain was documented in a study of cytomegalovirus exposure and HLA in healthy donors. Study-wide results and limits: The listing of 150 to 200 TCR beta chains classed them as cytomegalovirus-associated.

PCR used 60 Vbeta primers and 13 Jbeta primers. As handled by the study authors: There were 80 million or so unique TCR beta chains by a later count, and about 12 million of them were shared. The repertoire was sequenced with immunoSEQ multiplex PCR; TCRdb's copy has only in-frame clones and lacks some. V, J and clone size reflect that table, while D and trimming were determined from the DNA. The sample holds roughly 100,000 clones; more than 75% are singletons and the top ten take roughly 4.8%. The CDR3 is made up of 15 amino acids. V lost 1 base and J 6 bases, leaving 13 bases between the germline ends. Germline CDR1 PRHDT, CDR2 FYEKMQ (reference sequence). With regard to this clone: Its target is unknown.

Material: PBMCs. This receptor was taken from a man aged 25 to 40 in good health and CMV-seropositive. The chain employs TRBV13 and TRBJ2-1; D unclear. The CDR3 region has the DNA TGTGCCAGCAGCTTAGTTGGGCCTCCTGGCAATGAGCAGTTCTTC. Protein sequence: CASSLVGPPGNEQFF.